A single T cell receptor (beta chain) is shown here with its context. The antigen remains unidentified. A read error is possible here, since a much larger clone lies one base away. TCRdb called the reads again in MiXCR, with one record for every CDR3 protein. Of approximately 910,000 distinct CDR3 sequences listed, approximately 32% are singletons. This entry comes from a study of T cell repertoires in cytomegalovirus infection. Study-level background: CMV infection together with matching HLA type was indicated by public TCR beta signatures.

This CDR3 comprises 13 residues. The germline V gene has CDR1 SGHVS and CDR2 FNYEAQ. The rearrangement uses TRBV7-6 and TRBJ2-1; D uncertain. The sequencing used cultured CD8+ T cells from PBMCs, collected from culture after CMV antigen stimulation. The TCR originated in a human donor in good health (CMV status not recorded). Some clones in this sample may be carry-over from other donors' samples. CDR3 nucleotides: TGTGTCAGCAGCCCTACCTTAACACATGAGCAGTTCTTC. Translation: CVSSPTLTHEQFF.